The 24 T cell receptor beta chains below come from one sample, sequenced in a study of beta chain features in type 1 diabetes. As every portion of the isolated RNA was reverse transcribed, the sequencing read expressed TCRB transcripts. Only in-frame clones appear in the TCRdb table, and some are missing; sequencing was by immunoSEQ multiplex PCR. The sample contains 150,000 to 190,000 clones, 7.5% to 10% of which appear only once. Sequencing input: central memory CD4+ T cells from blood. These receptors originate from a man in his late teens or twenties in good health.

This clone showed up many times. The gene calls are TRBV2 and TRBJ1-1, with D unresolved. Germline CDR1 and CDR2: SNHLY and FYNNEI. CDR3 length: 13 residues. Trimming took off 7 bases at V and 3 bases at J, with 12 bases between the two ends. DNA for the CDR3: TGTGCCAGCATCCCTCGGAGGGACACTGAAGCTTTCTTT. Amino acids: CASIPRRDTEAFF.

This clone was recorded a few times. The CDR3 DNA follows: TGTGCCAGCAGTTACAGCGGGGCTGGCTACACCTTC. Protein: CASSYSGAGYTF. This sequence joins TRBV6-5 and TRBJ1-2, with D tentatively TRBD1 (5 bases). V was pared by 2 bases and J by 7 bases, with 8 bases between. Germline V lookup: CDR1 MNHEY, CDR2 SVGAGI. The CDR3 contains 12 residues.

This clone was recorded a few times. This chain joins TRBV7-2 and TRBJ2-1; 7 bases align to TRBD2. V lost 1 base to trimming and J lost 5 bases; unmatched junction nucleotides: 11. The CDR3 contains 17 residues. Germline V gene lookup returns CDR1 SGHTA and CDR2 FQGNSA. The CDR3 here is CASSLEAGGGINNEQFF. CDR3 sequence (DNA): TGTGCCAGCAGCTTAGAGGCTGGGGGGGGAATTAACAATGAGCAGTTCTTC.

The rearrangement uses TRBV7-7 and TRBJ2-1, with D perhaps matching TRBD2 (5 bases). The CDR3 loop spans 13 amino acids. CDR1 and CDR2 from the germline V gene are SSHAT and FNYEAQ (reference sequence). V shed 2 bases and J shed 9 bases, with 11 bases lying between them. The CDR3 region is CASSLREGGEQFF. In DNA form, the CDR3 reads TGTGCCAGCAGCTTACGTGAGGGTGGTGAGCAGTTCTTC.

This clone was recorded many times. The chain uses TRBV11-2 and TRBJ2-7, with D possibly being TRBD1 (6 bases). With 7 bases removed from V and 4 bases from J, the gap between germline ends came to 20 bases. The CDR3 spans 15 residues. Germline loops: CDR1 SGHAT, CDR2 FQNNGV. DNA of the CDR3: TGTGCCAGCACCCTGAGCACAGGGAGAGAGTACGAGCAGTACTTC. It translates to CASTLSTGREYEQYF.

V gene TRBV18 combines with J gene TRBJ1-1, with 7 bases matching TRBD1. The CDR3 totals 14 residues. Germline values: CDR1 KGHSH, CDR2 LQKENI. The trim removed 4 bases at V and 6 bases at J, leaving 8 bases unmatched. The CDR3 reads CASSRTGDSAEAFF. In DNA, the CDR3 is TGTGCCAGCTCACGTACAGGGGATTCGGCTGAAGCTTTCTTT.

The CDR3 DNA sequence: TGTGCCAGCCTCCGGACAGCCCTGCAGGGGCCCCAGCATTTT. Amino acids: CASLRTALQGPQHF. The chain employs TRBV28 and TRBJ1-5; possibly TRBD1 for D (6 bases). This CDR3 has 14 amino acids. V lost 8 bases to trimming and J lost 9 bases, with 20 bases between them. Germline CDR1 and CDR2: MDHEN and SYDVKM.

In its sample, this clone was seen many times. J is TRBJ1-6 and V is TRBV5-4; 8 bases are a match to TRBD1. The CDR3 extends over 14 amino acids. J gave up 10 bases and V 4 bases, and 7 bases lay outside the gene matches. CDR1 is SGHNT, CDR2 YYREEE, per germline (reference sequence). As DNA, the CDR3 is TGTGCCAGCAGCCCTGGACAGGGAGGATCACCCCTCCACTTT. It encodes CASSPGQGGSPLHF.

The V call is TRBV15, the J call TRBJ2-1; D remains unclear. Trimming left V 0 bases short and J 9 bases short, with 9 bases between. CDR1 is LNHNV and CDR2 is YYDKDF in the germline V gene (reference sequence). The CDR3 is 13 residues long. This chain's CDR3 is CATSRDPGTEQFF. CDR3 bases: TGTGCCACCAGCAGAGATCCGGGTACTGAGCAGTTCTTC.

This clone was recorded at least ten times. The V call is TRBV7-2, the J call TRBJ2-3; TRBD2 matches at 15 bases. Trimming took 3 bases from V and 9 from J; bases not matched to a gene: 4. The CDR3 runs 15 residues. The germline gives CDR1 SGHTA, CDR2 FQGNSA. The CDR3 nucleotides read TGTGCCAGCAGCTTCCCGGGACTAGCGGGAGGCACGCAGTATTTT. The encoded protein is CASSFPGLAGGTQYF. Supplemented by reference TRBV7-2 and TRBJ2-3, the full variable domain reads GAGVSQSPSNKVTEKGKDVELRCDPISGHTALYWYRQSLGQGLEFLIYFQGNSAPDKSGLPSDRFSAERTGGSVSTLTIQRTQQEDSAVYLCASSFPGLAGGTQYFGPGTRLTVL.

The chain recombines TRBV15 with TRBJ2-6, with TRBD2 identical over 10 bases. Germline V lookup: CDR1 LNHNV, CDR2 YYDKDF (reference sequence). The CDR3 runs 17 residues. The V segment lost 1 base and the J segment 2 bases; nucleotides outside the gene matches: 2. CDR3 loop: CATSRGAGGTGANVLTF. CDR3 nucleotide sequence: TGTGCCACCAGCAGAGGAGCGGGGGGGACTGGGGCCAACGTCCTGACTTTC.

Comments on this clone: This may arise from a read error, as a much more abundant clone is one base away. The rearrangement links TRBV4-2 to TRBJ1-2; D is uncertain. Deletions cut 0 bases from V and 1 base from J, with 12 bases between. The CDR3 spans 16 residues. Germline V gene data show CDR1 as LGHNA and CDR2 as YNFKEQ. DNA for the CDR3: TGTGCCAGCAGCCAAGATCCGACACAGATTAACTATGGCTACACCTTC. Protein sequence: CASSQDPTQINYGYTF.

The chain recombines TRBV4-3 with TRBJ1-2; D is perhaps TRBD1 (5 bases). The CDR3 is 15 amino acids. The germline CDR1 and CDR2 sequences are LGHNA and YSLEER. Trimming removed 0 bases from V and 6 bases from J, with 14 bases in between. The CDR3 nucleotides read TGCGCCAGCAGCCAAGAGGGCAGGGTAATCGATGGCTACACCTTC. Translating it yields CASSQEGRVIDGYTF.

This clone occurred a few times. The chain recombines TRBV6-5 with TRBJ2-1; 8 bases are shared with TRBD2. The V segment lost 5 bases and the J segment 4 bases; nucleotides outside the gene matches: 4. The germline V gene encodes CDR1 MNHEY and CDR2 SVGAGI. The CDR3 length is 14 residues. CDR3 region: CASSTQRGYNEQFF. CDR3 bases: TGTGCCAGCAGTACTCAGCGGGGGTACAATGAGCAGTTCTTC.

The table lists this clone with many counts. The same CDR3 can be traced to other DNA sequences in this sample. The CDR3 sequence is CASSRDREETQYF. The CDR3 DNA reads TGTGCCAGCTCACGGGACAGGGAAGAGACCCAGTACTTC. V gene TRBV18 combines with J gene TRBJ2-5, with 9 nucleotides matching TRBD1. This CDR3 contains 13 residues. Losses at the gene ends were 4 bases for V and 3 bases for J; bases not matched to a gene: 0. The germline CDR1 and CDR2 sequences are KGHSH and LQKENI. Full variable domain (missing parts from reference TRBV18 and TRBJ2-5): NAGVMQNPRHLVRRRGQEARLRCSPMKGHSHVYWYRQLPEEGLKFMVYLQKENIIDESGMPKERFSAEFPKEGPSILRIQQVVRGDSAAYFCASSRDREETQYFGPGTRLLVL.

There are a few counts of this clone. This sequence joins TRBV7-2 and TRBJ1-3; maybe TRBD1 (6 bases). The germline gives CDR1 SGHTA, CDR2 FQGNSA. Trimming took off 1 base at V and 2 bases at J, with 12 bases between the two ends. The CDR3 contains 16 residues. CDR3 bases: TGTGCCAGCAGCTTAGACCCCCCAGGGGCTGGAAACACCATATATTTT. Its translation is CASSLDPPGAGNTIYF.

The gene calls are TRBV6-5 and TRBJ1-1; D unresolved. Germline V CDR1 and CDR2: MNHEY, SVGAGI. The CDR3 consists of 14 residues. V lost 4 bases and J lost 0, with 9 bases in between. The DNA for the CDR3 is TGTGCCAGCAGTTTTGCGGCCATGAACACTGAAGCTTTCTTT. This encodes CASSFAAMNTEAFF.

Notes on this clone: At one boundary the junction diverges from the germline segment, which might be a read error. The rearrangement links TRBV7-7 to TRBJ2-3; 10 bases agree with TRBD2. CDR1 and CDR2 (germline): SSHAT, FNYEAQ (reference sequence). This CDR3 has 15 amino acids. CDR3 sequence: CASRPLAGVPDTQYF. The CDR3 DNA follows: TGTGCTAGCAGACCTCTAGCGGGAGTACCAGATACGCAGTATTTT.

This clone was seen only a few times. The chain couples TRBV28 to TRBJ1-1; 7 nucleotides line up with TRBD1. The V gene end was trimmed by 6 bases and the J gene end by 2 bases; junction bases not matched to a gene: 9. In germline, CDR1 is MDHEN, CDR2 SYDVKM. The CDR3 contains 15 residues. CDR3 amino acids: CASRDREAVNTEAFF. The CDR3 DNA sequence: TGTGCCAGCAGAGACAGGGAGGCCGTTAACACTGAAGCTTTCTTT.

This clone occurred a few times. The CDR3 region is CAWSTTGGSYNEQFF. Here the CDR3 DNA reads TGTGCCTGGAGTACTACAGGGGGCTCCTACAATGAGCAGTTCTTC. The J gene is TRBJ2-1, the V gene TRBV30, with 8 nucleotides matching TRBD1. Germline CDR1 GTSNPN, CDR2 SVGIG (reference sequence). This CDR3 is built from 15 residues. The junction had 3 bases not matched to a gene; V was cut back by 2 bases and J by 0 bases.

This clone was counted a few times. The chain links TRBV5-1 to TRBJ2-2; 7 positions agree with TRBD1. Losses at the gene ends were 4 bases for V and 0 bases for J; bases not matched to a gene: 3. The CDR3 length is 15 residues. The germline gives CDR1 SGHRS, CDR2 YFSETQ. Here the CDR3 reads CASSGDSANTGELFF. The CDR3 DNA follows: TGCGCCAGCAGCGGGGACAGCGCGAACACCGGGGAGCTGTTTTTT. Based on the CDR3 plus reference TRBV5-1 and TRBJ2-2, the full variable domain is KAGVTQTPRYLIKTRGQQVTLSCSPISGHRSVSWYQQTPGQGLQFLFEYFSETQRNKGNFPGRFSGRQFSNSRSEMNVSTLELGDSALYLCASSGDSANTGELFFGEGSRLTVL.

This clone was seen a few times. The chain joins TRBV5-1 to TRBJ2-7, with 10 bases that match TRBD1. This CDR3 comprises 15 residues. The V segment lost 2 bases and the J segment 5 bases; nucleotides outside the gene matches: 7. Germline V CDR1 and CDR2: SGHRS, YFSETQ. As DNA, the CDR3 is TGCGCCAGCAGCTTAACGACAGGGGGCTGGGACGAGCAGTACTTC. It is translated as CASSLTTGGWDEQYF.

This clone was detected only once. V usage is TRBV4-3 and J usage is TRBJ2-3; D not resolved. Trimming left V 0 bases short and J 4 bases short, with 11 bases between. CDR1 and CDR2 (germline): LGHNA, YSLEER. This CDR3 contains 15 residues. CDR3 in amino acids: CASSQDADFADTQYF. Here the CDR3 DNA reads TGCGCCAGCAGCCAAGATGCGGATTTCGCAGATACGCAGTATTTT.

The chain recombines TRBV10-3 with TRBJ2-3, with D possibly being TRBD1 (5 bases). Trimming removed 0 bases from V and 1 base from J, with 5 bases in between. Germline V lookup: CDR1 ENHRY, CDR2 SYGVKD. The CDR3 consists of 14 residues. The CDR3 protein is CAISESGGTDTQYF. In DNA form, the CDR3 reads TGTGCCATCAGTGAGTCAGGGGGCACAGATACGCAGTATTTT.